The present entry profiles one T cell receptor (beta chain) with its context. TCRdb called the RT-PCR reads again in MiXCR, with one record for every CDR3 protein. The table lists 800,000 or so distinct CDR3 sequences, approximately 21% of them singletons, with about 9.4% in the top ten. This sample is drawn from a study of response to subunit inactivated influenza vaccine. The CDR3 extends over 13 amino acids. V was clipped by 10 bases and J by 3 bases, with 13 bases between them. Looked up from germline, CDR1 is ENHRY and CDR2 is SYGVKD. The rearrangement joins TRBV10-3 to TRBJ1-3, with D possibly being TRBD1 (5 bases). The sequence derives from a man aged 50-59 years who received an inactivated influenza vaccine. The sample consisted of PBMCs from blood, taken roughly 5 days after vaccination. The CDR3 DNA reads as TGTGCCACCCTGACAGACCATGGAAACACCATATATTTT. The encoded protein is CATLTDHGNTIYF.